The rows below give T cell receptor beta chains drawn from one sample of a study of T cell responses to AZD1222 COVID-19 vaccine. Only in-frame clones appear in the TCRdb table, and some are missing; sequencing was by immunoSEQ multiplex PCR. Of some 190,000 clones listed, 94% are singletons. The sample consisted of peripheral blood, taken 28 days after the second dose of the MenACWY control vaccine. These receptors were taken from an adult who received the MenACWY meningococcal vaccine as a control. CDR3s leave out the opening cysteine and the closing phenylalanine or tryptophan. The order of the fields is V gene, J gene, clone size, CDR3 protein. Some rows mark clone size as missing; the rest say once, few, many or name a class of expanded clone.

TRBV5-4	TRBJ2-1	-	ASSYSGPTYNEQF
TRBV6-5	TRBJ2-7	-	ASSMGRNSYEQY
TRBV6-2/TRBV6-3	TRBJ2-3	-	ASSSVRDTDTQY
TRBV11-3	TRBJ2-7	-	ASRDTTYEQY
TRBV7-3	TRBJ2-5	-	ASSLGGTETQY
TRBV6-5	TRBJ1-5	-	ASNPGSNQPQH
TRBV7-9	TRBJ2-7	-	ASSQGQGPYEQY
TRBV4-1	TRBJ1-2	-	ASSQDRVAPGGYT
TRBV19	TRBJ1-4	-	ASRMGSTNEKLF
TRBV19	TRBJ1-2	-	ASSIGGRANYGYT
TRBV20-1	TRBJ2-5	-	SAAPGETQY
TRBV6-5	TRBJ1-2	-	ASTNSLNNYGYT
TRBV7-9	TRBJ1-3	-	ASRPGMSGNTIY
TRBV15	TRBJ1-1	-	ATSVNRELNTEAF
TRBV5-5	TRBJ2-5	-	ASSFRPLQETQY
TRBV29-1	TRBJ1-1	-	SVAVREAF
TRBV5-6	TRBJ2-2	-	ASSLNGGATGELF
TRBV5-1	TRBJ1-5	-	ASSFGQGGEPQH
TRBV7-2	TRBJ1-2	-	ASSIRTGEGYT
TRBV27	TRBJ1-2	-	ASSPDSYGYT
TRBV5-4	TRBJ1-4	-	ASSSPGQGHEKLF
TRBV30	TRBJ2-3	-	AWSAGDRPSSTDTQY
TRBV24-1	TRBJ1-2	-	ATSDSAGRTNYT
TRBV3-1/TRBV3-2	TRBJ1-1	-	ASSSLLGGTF
TRBV5-4	TRBJ1-1	-	ASSRDRVLNTEAF
TRBV6-1	TRBJ1-2	once	ASSDRGANYGYT
TRBV27	TRBJ1-2	-	ASSPGQPPNYGYT
TRBV9	TRBJ2-2	-	ASSPTLNTGELF
TRBV6-5	TRBJ2-7	-	ASSYSAHLEQY
TRBV3-1/TRBV3-2	TRBJ1-6	-	ASTRGQGQGPLH
TRBV19	TRBJ1-2	-	ASSAPGTATSTGGYT
TRBV20-1	TRBJ2-7	-	SVKDYYEQY
TRBV30	TRBJ1-5	-	AWDEGGNSNQPQH
TRBV28	TRBJ2-7	-	ASSLPSPGTSDGEQY
TRBV2	TRBJ2-1	-	ASREDSSRDNEQF
TRBV19	TRBJ1-6	-	ASSPRGKGNSPLH
TRBV5-1	TRBJ1-1	-	ASSLRQGKSGMNTEAF
TRBV7-6	TRBJ1-5	-	ASSLTTGIRNQPQH